This TCR beta chain was retrieved from a study of T-cell memory formation after mild COVID-19. Whole-study context: TCR clusters showed largely donor specificity.

TCRdb re-derived calls from the 5' RACE reads in MiXCR, one entry per CDR3 protein. This table has hundreds of thousands of distinct CDR3 sequences, about a sixth appearing once. Regarding this clonotype: The antigen is unknown.

CDR1 MNHEY and CDR2 SVGAGI come from the germline V gene. V lost 8 bases, J lost 2 bases, and 19 bases lay in between. This CDR3 has 15 amino acids. Study results and caveats: Among contracting clones, CD4+ were mainly CM/EM and CD8+ enriched in EMRA. Clones that got smaller from day 15 to 85 had even CD4/CD8, while clones growing later tipped toward CD4+.

This sequence joins TRBV6-5 and TRBJ2-7; D may be TRBD1 (5 bases). This receptor was identified in a man younger than 35 who had mild COVID-19 (a few samples of this study predate the infection). Cell type and time point are not known. Sample: PBMCs or a T cell subset sorted from them (not recorded which). For the CDR3, the DNA is TGTGCCAGCCATACCAGGGTCAGAGGTCCCTACGAGCAGTACTTC. Translated, it gives CASHTRVRGPYEQYF.